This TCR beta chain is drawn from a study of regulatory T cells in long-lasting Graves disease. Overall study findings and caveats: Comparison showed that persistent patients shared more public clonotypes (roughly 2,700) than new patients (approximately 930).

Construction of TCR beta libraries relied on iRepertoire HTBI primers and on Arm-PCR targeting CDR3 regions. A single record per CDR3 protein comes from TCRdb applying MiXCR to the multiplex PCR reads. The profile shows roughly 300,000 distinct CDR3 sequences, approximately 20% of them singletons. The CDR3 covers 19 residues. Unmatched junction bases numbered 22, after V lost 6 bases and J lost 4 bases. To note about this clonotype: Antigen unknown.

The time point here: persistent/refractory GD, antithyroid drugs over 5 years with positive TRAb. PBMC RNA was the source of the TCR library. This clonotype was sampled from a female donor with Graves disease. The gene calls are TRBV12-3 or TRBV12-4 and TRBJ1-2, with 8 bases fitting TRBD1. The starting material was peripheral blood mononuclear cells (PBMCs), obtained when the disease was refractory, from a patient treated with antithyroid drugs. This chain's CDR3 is CASSQPSGTGRSSGYGYTF. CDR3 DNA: TGTGCCAGCAGCCAACCGTCCGGGACAGGCCGGAGCTCGGGCTATGGCTACACCTTC.